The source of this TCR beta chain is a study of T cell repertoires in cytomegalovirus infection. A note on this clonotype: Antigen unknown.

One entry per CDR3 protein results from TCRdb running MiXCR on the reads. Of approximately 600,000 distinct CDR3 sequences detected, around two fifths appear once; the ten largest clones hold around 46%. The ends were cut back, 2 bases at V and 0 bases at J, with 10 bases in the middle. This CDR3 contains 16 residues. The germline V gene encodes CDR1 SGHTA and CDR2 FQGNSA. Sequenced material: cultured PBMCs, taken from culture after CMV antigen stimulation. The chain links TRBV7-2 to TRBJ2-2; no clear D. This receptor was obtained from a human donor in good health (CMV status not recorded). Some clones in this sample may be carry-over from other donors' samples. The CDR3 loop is CASSLKYTSNTGELFF. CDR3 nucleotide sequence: TGTGCCAGCAGCTTAAAGTACACCTCGAACACCGGGGAGCTGTTTTTT.